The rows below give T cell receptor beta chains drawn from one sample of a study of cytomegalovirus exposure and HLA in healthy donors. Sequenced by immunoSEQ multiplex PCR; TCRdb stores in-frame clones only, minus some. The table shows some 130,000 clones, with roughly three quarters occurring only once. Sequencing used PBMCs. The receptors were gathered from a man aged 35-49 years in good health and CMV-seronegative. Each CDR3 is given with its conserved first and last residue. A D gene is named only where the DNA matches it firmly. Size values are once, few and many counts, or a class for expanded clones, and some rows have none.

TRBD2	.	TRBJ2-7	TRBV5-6	TGTGCCAGCAGCTTGGTTCTAGCGGGAGGGCCAGTCGAGCAGTACTTC	CASSLVLAGGPVEQYF
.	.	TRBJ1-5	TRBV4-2	TGTGCCAGCAGCCGGGCCTGGGACAAAGCCCAACTATTGAGCAATCAGCCCCAGCATTTT	CASSRAWDKAQLLSNQPQHF
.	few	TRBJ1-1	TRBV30	TGTGCCTGGATTGGGTCGAGACTTAACACTGAAGCTTTCTTT	CAWIGSRLNTEAFF
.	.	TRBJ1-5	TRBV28	TGTGCCAGCAGTTTTTCCGGGGGGGATTATCAGCCCCAGCATTTT	CASSFSGGDYQPQHF
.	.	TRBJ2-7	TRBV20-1	TGCAGTGCTCCCGTATCCTACGAGCAGTACTTC	CSAPVSYEQYF
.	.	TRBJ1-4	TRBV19	TGTGCCAGTAGTAAGAGGAGACGGTCGGATGAAAAACTGTTTTTT	CASSKRRRSDEKLFF
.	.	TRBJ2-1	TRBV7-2	TGTGCCAGCAGCCTACAGGGCAATGAGCAGTTCTTC	CASSLQGNEQFF
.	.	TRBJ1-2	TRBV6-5	TGTGCCAGCAGTTCGGTCTCAGGGGACTATGGCTACACCTTC	CASSSVSGDYGYTF
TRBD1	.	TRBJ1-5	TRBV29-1	TGCAGCGTGTCGGACAGGGGGGACCAGCCCCAGCATTTT	CSVSDRGDQPQHF
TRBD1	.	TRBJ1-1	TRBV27	TGTGCCACCTGGGGACAGGGTCAAGCTTTCTTT	CATWGQGQAFF
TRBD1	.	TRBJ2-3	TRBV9	TGTGCCAGCTCGGACAGGGGGGGAGATACGCAGTATTTT	CASSDRGGDTQYF
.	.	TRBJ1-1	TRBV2	TGTGCCAGCAGTGATTTGCGGGCACCGAACACTGAAGCTTTCTTT	CASSDLRAPNTEAFF
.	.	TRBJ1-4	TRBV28	TGTGCCAGCAGCCTGGTCCACTTGGGGGAGGCTAATGAAAAACTGTTTTTT	CASSLVHLGEANEKLFF
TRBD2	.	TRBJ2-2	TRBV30	TGTGCCTGGACTAGCGGGAGTTTCACCGGGGAGCTGTTTTTT	CAWTSGSFTGELFF
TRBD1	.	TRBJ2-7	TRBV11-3	TGTGCCAGCAGCCCCCCAAGGACAGGGGTATCCGAGCAGTACTTC	CASSPPRTGVSEQYF
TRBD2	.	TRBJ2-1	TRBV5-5	TGTGCCAGCAGCCCTGAGACTAGCGGGAGTTTGAATGAGCAGTTCTTC	CASSPETSGSLNEQFF
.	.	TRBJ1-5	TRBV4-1	TGCGCCAGCAGCCACCCAGGGGAAGGAGGTCAGCCCCAGCATTTT	CASSHPGEGGQPQHF
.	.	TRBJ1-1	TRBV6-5	TGTGCCAGCAGTTTAGAGGGCGCGGACACTGAAGCTTTCTTT	CASSLEGADTEAFF
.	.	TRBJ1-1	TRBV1	TGCACCAGCAGCCGACAGGGACCGGTGGGAGCTTTCTTT	CTSSRQGPVGAFF
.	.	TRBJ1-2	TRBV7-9	TGTGCCAGCAGCTTACCGGGAGCCAGACCATATGGCTACACCTTC	CASSLPGARPYGYTF
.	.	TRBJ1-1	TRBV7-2	TGTGCCAGCAGCTTAGCGCGGGGGGGCTCTGAAGCTTTCTTT	CASSLARGGSEAFF
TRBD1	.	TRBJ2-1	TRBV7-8	TGTGCCAGCAGCCCACGGGACAGGGTAGTTGAGCAGTTCTTC	CASSPRDRVVEQFF
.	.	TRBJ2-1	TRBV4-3	TGCGCCAGCAGCCAAGACTATGCCAGGTTGGGCAATGAGCAGTTCTTC	CASSQDYARLGNEQFF
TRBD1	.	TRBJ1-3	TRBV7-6	TGTGCCAGCAGCCTAAACAGGGGGCGGACTGGAAACACCATATATTTT	CASSLNRGRTGNTIYF
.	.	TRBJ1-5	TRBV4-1	TGCGCCAGCAGCCAAGATCTTTCCGGGAGAGATCAGCCCCAGCATTTT	CASSQDLSGRDQPQHF
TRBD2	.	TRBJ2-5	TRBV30	TGTGCCTGGAGTGGGACCGGGGGGTATAGAGAGACCCAGTACTTC	CAWSGTGGYRETQYF
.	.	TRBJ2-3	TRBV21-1	TGTGCCAGCAGCAAAAAGAGCAGGGGTGCAGATACGCAGTATTTT	CASSKKSRGADTQYF
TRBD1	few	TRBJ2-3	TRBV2	TGTGCCAGCACCTCGGGACAGGGGGGCCCTACAGATACGCAGTATTTT	CASTSGQGGPTDTQYF
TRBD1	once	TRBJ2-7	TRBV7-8	TGTGCCAGCAGCTTAAGTCTGGGACAGGGGTCCTACGAGCAGTACTTC	CASSLSLGQGSYEQYF
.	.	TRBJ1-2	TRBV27	TGTGCCAGCAGTTTATTCGGCGCAACTCTCACAGGTGGCTACACCTTC	CASSLFGATLTGGYTF
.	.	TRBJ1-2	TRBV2	TGTGCCAGCAGTCAGGACTTCCAGAACTATGGCTACACCTTC	CASSQDFQNYGYTF
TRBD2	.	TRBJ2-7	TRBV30	TGTGCCTGGAGTGTATCGGGGGACTACTACGAGCAGTACTTC	CAWSVSGDYYEQYF
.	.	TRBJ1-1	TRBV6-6	TGTGCCAGCAGTATCAGGACAGCGAACACTGAAGCTTTCTTT	CASSIRTANTEAFF
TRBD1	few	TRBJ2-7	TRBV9	TGTGCCAGCAGCGCCGGATACAGGGGTCGGGAGCAGTACTTC	CASSAGYRGREQYF
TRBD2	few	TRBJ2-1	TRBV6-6	TGTGCCAGCAGTCCCACGGGAGGCAGGAATGAGCAGTTCTTC	CASSPTGGRNEQFF
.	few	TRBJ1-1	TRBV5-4	TGTGCCAGCAGCTTGGGGGGAGGGAACACTGAAGCTTTCTTT	CASSLGGGNTEAFF
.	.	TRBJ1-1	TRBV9	TGTGCCAGCAGCGCCGGGAGTTACCTCATGAACACTGAAGCTTTCTTT	CASSAGSYLMNTEAFF
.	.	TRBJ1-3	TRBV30	TGTGCCTGGGGCCGGGGGGCCAATGGAAACACCATATATTTT	CAWGRGANGNTIYF
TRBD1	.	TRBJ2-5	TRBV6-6	TGTGCCAGCAGACCTCCGGGACAGCTCGGGGAGACCCAGTACTTC	CASRPPGQLGETQYF
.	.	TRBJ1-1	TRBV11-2	TGTGCCAGCAGCTTAGGGCAGAACACTGAAGCTTTCTTT	CASSLGQNTEAFF
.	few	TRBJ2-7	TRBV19	TGTGCCAGTATGGAGGGGGGGCCGTTTAACGGGAACGAGCAGTACTTC	CASMEGGPFNGNEQYF
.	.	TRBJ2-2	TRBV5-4	TGTGCCAGCAGCTTGTCCCGGACAGACACCGGGGAGCTGTTTTTT	CASSLSRTDTGELFF
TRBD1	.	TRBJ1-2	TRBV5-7	TGTGCCAGCAGAAACGAATCCGGACAGGGTGTAAGCTACACCTTC	CASRNESGQGVSYTF
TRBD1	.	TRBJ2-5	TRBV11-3	TGTGCCAGCAGCCTCGGACAGGCCCTGGAGACCCAGTACTTC	CASSLGQALETQYF
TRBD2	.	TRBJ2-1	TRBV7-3	TGTGCCAGCAGCTCCGGGACTAGCGGGAACAATGAGCAGTTCTTC	CASSSGTSGNNEQFF
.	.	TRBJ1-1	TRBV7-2	TGTGCCAGCAGCCCTTCGGGTGTGAACACTGAAGCTTTCTTT	CASSPSGVNTEAFF
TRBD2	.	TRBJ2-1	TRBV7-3	TGTGCCAGCAGCTTGCAACCTCCGGGAGGGGTCAATGAGCAGTTCTTC	CASSLQPPGGVNEQFF
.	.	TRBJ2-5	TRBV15	TGTGCCACCAGCAGACGCCAACGGGAGACCCAGTACTTC	CATSRRQRETQYF
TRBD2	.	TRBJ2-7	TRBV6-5	TGTGCCAGCAGTTACGGCGGGAGTACCTACGAGCAGTACTTC	CASSYGGSTYEQYF
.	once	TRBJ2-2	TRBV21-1	TGTGCCAGCAGCAAAAAGGGCGTCGGCGGGGGCCGCAACACCGGGGAGCTGTTTTTT	CASSKKGVGGGRNTGELFF
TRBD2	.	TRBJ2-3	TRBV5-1	TGCGCCAGCAGCTTAGCTATAGGACTAGCGGGGGCGTCAGATACGCAGTATTTT	CASSLAIGLAGASDTQYF
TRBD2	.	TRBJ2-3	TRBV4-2	TGTGCCAGCAGCCTCCCGAGTAGCGGGGAACATACTAGCACAGATACGCAGTATTTT	CASSLPSSGEHTSTDTQYF